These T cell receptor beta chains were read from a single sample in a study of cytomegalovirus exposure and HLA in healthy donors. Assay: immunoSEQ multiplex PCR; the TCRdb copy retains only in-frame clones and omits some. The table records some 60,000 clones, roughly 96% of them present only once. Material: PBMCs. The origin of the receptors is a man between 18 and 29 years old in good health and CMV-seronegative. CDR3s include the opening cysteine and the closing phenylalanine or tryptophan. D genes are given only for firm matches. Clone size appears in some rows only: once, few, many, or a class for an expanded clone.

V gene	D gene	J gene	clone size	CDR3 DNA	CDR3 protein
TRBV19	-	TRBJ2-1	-	TGTGCCAGTAGTATAGACCCGACTGGCTCCTACAATGAGCAGTTCTTC	CASSIDPTGSYNEQFF
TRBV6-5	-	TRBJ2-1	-	TGTGCCAGCCAACTTACCGGGACCTACAATGAGCAGTTCTTC	CASQLTGTYNEQFF
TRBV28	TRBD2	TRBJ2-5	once	TGTGCCAGCAGTTTGGGACTAGCGGGAATTAAGGAGACCCAGTACTTC	CASSLGLAGIKETQYF
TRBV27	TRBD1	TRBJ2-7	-	TGTGCCACCAGACAGGGGTACGAGCAGTACTTC	CATRQGYEQYF
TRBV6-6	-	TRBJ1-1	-	TGTGCCAGCAGTTACTCCCGGGGGGGACTGAACACTGAAGCTTTCTTT	CASSYSRGGLNTEAFF
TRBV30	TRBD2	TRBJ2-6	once	TGTGCCTGGAGTGTAGGGAGGGGTGCTGGGGCCAACGTCCTGACTTTC	CAWSVGRGAGANVLTF
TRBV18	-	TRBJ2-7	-	TGTGCCAGCTCACCTCAGATTCCGGGGGCCTACGAGCAGTACTTC	CASSPQIPGAYEQYF
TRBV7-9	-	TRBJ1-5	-	TGTGCCAGCAGCCCGGGTGTCGGGCCCCAGCATTTT	CASSPGVGPQHF
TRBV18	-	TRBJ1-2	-	TGTGCCAGCTCACCCTCGGACACCCGCGGCTACACCTTC	CASSPSDTRGYTF
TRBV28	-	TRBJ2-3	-	TGTGCCAGCAGTCCCCTCTTAACAGGCACAGATACGCAGTATTTT	CASSPLLTGTDTQYF
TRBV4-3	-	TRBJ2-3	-	TGCGCCAGCAGCCAGGCCGACTTGAGCACAGATACGCAGTATTTT	CASSQADLSTDTQYF
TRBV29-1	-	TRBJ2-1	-	TGCAGCGTTGCCGGAAAACAGGGTATTAACGATGAGCAGTTCTTC	CSVAGKQGINDEQFF
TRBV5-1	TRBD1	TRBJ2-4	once	TGCGCCAGTCGGCCGGGACAGGGTTTTAGAAACATTCAGTACTTC	CASRPGQGFRNIQYF
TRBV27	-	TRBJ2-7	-	TGTGCCAGCAGTTTCCGCGGGGCCAGGGAGCAGTACTTC	CASSFRGAREQYF
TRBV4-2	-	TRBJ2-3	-	TGTGCCAGCAGCCAAGAGCACGCGGGGACAGCTAGTACAGATACGCAGTATTTT	CASSQEHAGTASTDTQYF
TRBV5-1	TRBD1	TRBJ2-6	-	TGCGCCAGCAGCTTACAGGGGGGCTCTGGGGCCAACGTCCTGACTTTC	CASSLQGGSGANVLTF
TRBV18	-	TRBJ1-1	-	TGTGCCAGCTCACCAACTGGGCAGGGAAGAGGAACTGAAGCTTTCTTT	CASSPTGQGRGTEAFF
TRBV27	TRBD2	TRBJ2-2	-	TGTGCCAGCAGTTTGGGGACTAGGGGGGCCGGGGAGCTGTTTTTT	CASSLGTRGAGELFF
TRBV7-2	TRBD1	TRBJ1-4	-	TGTGCCAGCAGCTTAGAAGGACAGGGGACAGGCTTTGAAAAACTGTTTTTT	CASSLEGQGTGFEKLFF
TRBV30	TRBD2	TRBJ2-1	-	TGTGCCTGGGATACTAGCGGAGGGGGTAATGAGCAGTTCTTC	CAWDTSGGGNEQFF
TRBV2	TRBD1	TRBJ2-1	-	TGTGCCAGCAGTGAGAGGGACAGGGTTCTCGGAAATGAGCAGTTCTTC	CASSERDRVLGNEQFF
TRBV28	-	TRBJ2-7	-	TGTGCCAGCAGACCAGGGGGCGGGGGACCCTACGAGCAGTACTTC	CASRPGGGGPYEQYF
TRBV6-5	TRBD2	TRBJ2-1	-	TGTGCCAGCGGGCTAGCGGGAGACAATGAGCAGTTCTTC	CASGLAGDNEQFF
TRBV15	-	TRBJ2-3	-	TGTGCCACCAGCAGAGCCGCAGATACGCAGTATTTT	CATSRAADTQYF
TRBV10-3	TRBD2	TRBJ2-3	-	TGTGCCATCAGTGAGTCAAAAAGGGAGGGGGATACGCAGTATTTT	CAISESKREGDTQYF
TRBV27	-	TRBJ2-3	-	TGTGCCAGCAGTTTAATGCAGAGCACAGATACGCAGTATTTT	CASSLMQSTDTQYF
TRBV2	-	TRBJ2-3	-	TGTGCCAGCCTGGCGGGATCCACAGATACGCAGTATTTT	CASLAGSTDTQYF
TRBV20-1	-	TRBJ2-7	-	TGCAGTGCTGCCCCAGCCTACGAGCAGTACTTC	CSAAPAYEQYF
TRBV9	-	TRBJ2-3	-	TGTGCCAGCAGCTCCACAGGGTCCCCCACAGATACGCAGTATTTT	CASSSTGSPTDTQYF
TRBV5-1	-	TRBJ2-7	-	TGCGCCAGCAGCTTGGAGGGGTACGGATCCTACGAGCAGTACTTC	CASSLEGYGSYEQYF